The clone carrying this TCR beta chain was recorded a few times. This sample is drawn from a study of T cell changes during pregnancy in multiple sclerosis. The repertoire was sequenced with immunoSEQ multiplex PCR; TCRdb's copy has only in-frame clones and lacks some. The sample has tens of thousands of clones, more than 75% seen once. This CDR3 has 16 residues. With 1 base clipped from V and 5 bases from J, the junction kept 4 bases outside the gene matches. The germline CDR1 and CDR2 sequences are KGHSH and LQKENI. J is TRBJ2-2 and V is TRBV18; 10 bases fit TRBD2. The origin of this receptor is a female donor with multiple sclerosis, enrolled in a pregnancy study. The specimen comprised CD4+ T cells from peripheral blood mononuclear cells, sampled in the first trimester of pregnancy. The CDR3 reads CASSPLASGGTGELFF. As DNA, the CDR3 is TGTGCCAGCTCACCACTCGCTAGCGGGGGTACCGGGGAGCTGTTTTTT.